A single sample is the source of the 7 T cell receptor beta chains below, sequenced in a study of Graves' ophthalmopathy and Graves' hyperthyroidism (dated by TCRdb to about 2018). TCRdb records Illumina HiSeq 2000 as the sequencer. For repertoire sequencing, TCR beta CDR3 regions were amplified from RNA transcripts. A first-round RT-PCR used HTBI primers with the Qiagen OneStep RT-PCR kit, followed by a second-round multiplex PCR, size selection and purification. Through fastp at Q25 and MiXCR, TCRdb rebuilt clones from the public reads, retaining in-frame beta chains. Rows with one shared CDR3 protein collapse into an entry with the most common genes and DNA. This sample lists approximately 460,000 distinct CDR3 sequences; roughly 14% were detected once. Of the sample, about a tenth falls within the top ten clones. Sample: blood. The receptors were gathered from a woman between 25 and 40 years old with Graves' ophthalmopathy. Donor details come from another sample of the same person, matched by shared clones.

The CDR3 bases are TGTGCCAGCAGCTTAGTCGGGACACCCGGGAGAGAGACCCAGTACTTC. Its protein product is CASSLVGTPGRETQYF. V and J are TRBV7-9 and TRBJ2-5; D is possibly TRBD1 or TRBD2 (6 bases each). CDR1 and CDR2 from the germline V gene are SEHNR and FQNEAQ (reference sequence). The CDR3 covers 16 residues. The V end was cut by 1 base, the J end by 4 bases, with 16 bases between.

This clonotype was picked up many times. J is TRBJ2-5 and V is TRBV6-1; a weak D match, TRBD2 (6 bases). Germline V lookup: CDR1 MNHNS, CDR2 SASEGT. V lost 6 bases and J lost 0, with 11 bases in between. The CDR3 length is 14 residues. The CDR3 sequence: CASSGTVYQETQYF. The CDR3 nucleotides are TGTGCCAGCAGCGGGACTGTGTACCAAGAGACCCAGTACTTC.

This clonotype was observed a handful of times. V gene TRBV9 combines with J gene TRBJ2-2; 16 nucleotides match TRBD2. CDR1 is SGDLS, CDR2 YYNGEE, per germline. Trimming removed 3 bases from V and 7 bases from J; junction bases left unmatched: 9. There are 18 residues in the CDR3. The CDR3 sequence: CASSAGGLAGGPSGELFF. The CDR3 DNA reads TGTGCCAGCAGCGCCGGGGGACTAGCGGGAGGGCCAAGCGGGGAGCTGTTTTTT.

The V and J genes are TRBV6-4 and TRBJ1-2; 7 nucleotides agree with TRBD1. This CDR3 is built from 17 residues. V was pared by 4 bases and J by 0 bases, with 11 bases of the junction left unmatched. Germline V CDR1 and CDR2: MRHNA, SNTAGT. Here the CDR3 reads CASSVWDSAQANYGYTF. The CDR3 bases are TGTGCCAGCAGTGTCTGGGACAGTGCCCAAGCTAACTATGGCTACACCTTC.

This clonotype was detected many times. The chain uses TRBV18 and TRBJ1-5; D unclear. CDR3 length equals 12 residues. The V gene's germline CDR1 is KGHSH and CDR2 LQKENI. The V gene lost 2 bases and the J gene lost 5 bases, with 4 bases spanning the gap. Here the CDR3 DNA reads TGTGCCAGCTCACCAACGGATCAGCCCCAGCATTTT. Protein sequence: CASSPTDQPQHF.

The V call is TRBV19, the J call TRBJ1-2, with 8 nucleotides matching TRBD1. The CDR3 has 13 amino acids. Trimming took 11 bases from V and 3 from J; bases not matched to a gene: 8. Germline lookup yields CDR1 LNHDA and CDR2 SQIVND (reference sequence). The CDR3 coding sequence is TGTGCCGCCCGACAGGGGACTTACTATGGCTACACCTTC. This gives the protein CAARQGTYYGYTF.

This clonotype was seen at least ten times. This sequence joins TRBV5-1 and TRBJ1-5, with no clear D. Germline CDR1 SGHRS, CDR2 YFSETQ. The CDR3 is made up of 14 amino acids. V was clipped by 5 bases and J by 1 base, with 10 bases between them. This CDR3 is CASRPDVSNQPQHF. The CDR3 nucleotides are TGCGCCAGCAGACCCGACGTGAGCAATCAGCCCCAGCATTTT.